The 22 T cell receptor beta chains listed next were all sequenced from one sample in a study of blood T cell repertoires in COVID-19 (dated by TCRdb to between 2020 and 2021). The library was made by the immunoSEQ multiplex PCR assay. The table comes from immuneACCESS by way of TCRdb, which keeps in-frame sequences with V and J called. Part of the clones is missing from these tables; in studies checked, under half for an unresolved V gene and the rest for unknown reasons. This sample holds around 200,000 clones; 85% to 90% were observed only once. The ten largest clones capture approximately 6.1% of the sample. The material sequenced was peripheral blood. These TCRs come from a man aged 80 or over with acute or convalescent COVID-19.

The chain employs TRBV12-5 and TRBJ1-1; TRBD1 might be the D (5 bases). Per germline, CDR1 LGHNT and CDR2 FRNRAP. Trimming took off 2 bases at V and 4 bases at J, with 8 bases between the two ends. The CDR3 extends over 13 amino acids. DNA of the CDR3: TGTGCTAGTGGTTTGACCGGGGGCACTGAAGCTTTCTTT. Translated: CASGLTGGTEAFF.

Written as DNA, the CDR3 is TGTGCCAGCAGCTCCCCAGACCTTCTGACTAGCGGGGGGCCGAGGGAGACCCAGTACTTC. Protein sequence: CASSSPDLLTSGGPRETQYF. The chain joins TRBV5-4 to TRBJ2-5; 13 nucleotides match TRBD2. This CDR3 has 20 residues. Germline V gives CDR1 SGHNT, CDR2 YYREEE (reference sequence). The ends lost 3 bases at V and 5 bases at J; junction bases unmatched: 19. The whole variable domain, remainder taken from reference TRBV5-4 and TRBJ2-5, is ETGVTQSPTHLIKTRGQQVTLRCSSQSGHNTVSWYQQALGQGPQFIFQYYREEENGRGNFPPRFSGLQFPNYSSELNVNALELDDSALYLCASSSPDLLTSGGPRETQYFGPGTRLLVL.

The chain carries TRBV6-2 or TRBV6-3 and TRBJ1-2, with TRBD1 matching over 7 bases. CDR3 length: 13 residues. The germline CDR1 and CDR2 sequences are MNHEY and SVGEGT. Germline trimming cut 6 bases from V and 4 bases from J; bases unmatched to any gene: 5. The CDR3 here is CASSWDSSYGYTF. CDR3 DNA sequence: TGTGCCAGCAGCTGGGACAGTAGCTATGGCTACACCTTC.

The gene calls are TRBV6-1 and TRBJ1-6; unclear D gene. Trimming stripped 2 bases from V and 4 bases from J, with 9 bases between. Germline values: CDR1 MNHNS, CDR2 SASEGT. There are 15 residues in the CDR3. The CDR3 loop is CASSETDGYNSPLHF. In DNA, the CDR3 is TGTGCCAGCAGTGAAACTGACGGGTATAATTCACCCCTCCACTTT.

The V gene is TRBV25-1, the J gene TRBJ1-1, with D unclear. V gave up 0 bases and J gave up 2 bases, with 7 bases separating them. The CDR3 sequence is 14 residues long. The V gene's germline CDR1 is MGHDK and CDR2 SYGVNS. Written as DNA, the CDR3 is TGTGCCAGCAGTGAATATACGGGTAACACTGAAGCTTTCTTT. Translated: CASSEYTGNTEAFF.

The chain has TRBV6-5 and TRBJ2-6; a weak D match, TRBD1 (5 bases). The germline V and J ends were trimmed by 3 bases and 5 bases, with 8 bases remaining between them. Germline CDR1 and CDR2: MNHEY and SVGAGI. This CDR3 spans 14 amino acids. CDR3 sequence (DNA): TGTGCCAGCAGTTATCAGGGTAGGGCCAACGTCCTGACTTTC. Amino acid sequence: CASSYQGRANVLTF.

CDR3 protein: CASSPAPDSYNEQFF. The CDR3, as DNA: TGTGCCAGCAGCCCCGCCCCAGACTCCTACAATGAGCAGTTCTTC. The chain couples TRBV7-2 to TRBJ2-1, with D uncertain. Deletions cut 5 bases from V and 0 bases from J, with 11 bases between. Per germline, CDR1 SGHTA and CDR2 FQGNSA. The CDR3 has 15 residues.

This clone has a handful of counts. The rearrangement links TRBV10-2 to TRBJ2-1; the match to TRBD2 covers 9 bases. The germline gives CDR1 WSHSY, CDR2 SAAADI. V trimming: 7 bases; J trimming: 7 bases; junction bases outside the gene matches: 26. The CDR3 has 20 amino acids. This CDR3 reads CASTRDRGMASGNKGNEQFF. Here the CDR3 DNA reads TGCGCCAGCACCAGAGATCGTGGTATGGCTAGCGGGAATAAGGGGAATGAGCAGTTCTTC.

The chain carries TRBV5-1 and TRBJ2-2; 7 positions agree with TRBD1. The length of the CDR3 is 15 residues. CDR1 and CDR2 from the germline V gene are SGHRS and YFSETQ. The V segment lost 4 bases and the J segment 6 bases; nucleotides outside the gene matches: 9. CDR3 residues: CASSPGQAAPGELFF. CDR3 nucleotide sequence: TGCGCCAGCAGCCCAGGACAGGCCGCCCCCGGGGAGCTGTTTTTT. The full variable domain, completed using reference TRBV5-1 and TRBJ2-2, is KAGVTQTPRYLIKTRGQQVTLSCSPISGHRSVSWYQQTPGQGLQFLFEYFSETQRNKGNFPGRFSGRQFSNSRSEMNVSTLELGDSALYLCASSPGQAAPGELFFGEGSRLTVL.

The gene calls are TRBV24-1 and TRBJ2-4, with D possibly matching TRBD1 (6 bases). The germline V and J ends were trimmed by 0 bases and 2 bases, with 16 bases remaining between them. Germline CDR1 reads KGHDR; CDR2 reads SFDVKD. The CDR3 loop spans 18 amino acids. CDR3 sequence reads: CATSDLSLLTGTKNIQYF. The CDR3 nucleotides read TGTGCCACCAGTGATTTGTCCCTCTTGACAGGTACCAAAAACATTCAGTACTTC.

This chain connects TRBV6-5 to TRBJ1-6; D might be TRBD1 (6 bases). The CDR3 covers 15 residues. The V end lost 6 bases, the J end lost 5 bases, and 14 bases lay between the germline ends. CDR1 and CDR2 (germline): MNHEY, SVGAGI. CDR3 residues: CASRSGTPNNSPLHF. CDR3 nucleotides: TGTGCCAGCAGGTCCGGGACACCAAATAATTCACCCCTCCACTTT.

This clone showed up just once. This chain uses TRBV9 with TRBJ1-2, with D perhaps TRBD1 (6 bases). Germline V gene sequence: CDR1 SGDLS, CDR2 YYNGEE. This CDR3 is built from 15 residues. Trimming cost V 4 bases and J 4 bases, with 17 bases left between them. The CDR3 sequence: CASSTGTGTSYGYTF. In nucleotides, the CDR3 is TGTGCCAGCAGCACGGGAACCGGGACAAGCTATGGCTACACCTTC.

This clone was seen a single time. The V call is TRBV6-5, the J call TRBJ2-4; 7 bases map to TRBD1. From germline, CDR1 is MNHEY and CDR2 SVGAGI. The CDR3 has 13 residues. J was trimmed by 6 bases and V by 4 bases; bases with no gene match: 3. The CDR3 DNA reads TGTGCCAGCAGTTGGACAGGAGGAAACATTCAGTACTTC. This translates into CASSWTGGNIQYF.

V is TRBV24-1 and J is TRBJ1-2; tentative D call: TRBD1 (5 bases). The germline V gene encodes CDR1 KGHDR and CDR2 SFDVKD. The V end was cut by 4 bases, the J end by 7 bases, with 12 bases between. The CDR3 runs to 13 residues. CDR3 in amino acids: CATSESTGFGYTF. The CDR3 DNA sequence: TGTGCCACCAGTGAATCAACAGGATTTGGCTACACCTTC.

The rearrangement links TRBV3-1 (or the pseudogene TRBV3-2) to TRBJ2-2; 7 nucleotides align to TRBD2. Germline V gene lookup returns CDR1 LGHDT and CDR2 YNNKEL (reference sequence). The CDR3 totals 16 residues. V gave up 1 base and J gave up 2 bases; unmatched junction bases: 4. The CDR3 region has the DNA TGTGCCAGCAGCCAAGGGCTAGCGGCTAACACCGGGGAGCTGTTTTTT. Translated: CASSQGLAANTGELFF.

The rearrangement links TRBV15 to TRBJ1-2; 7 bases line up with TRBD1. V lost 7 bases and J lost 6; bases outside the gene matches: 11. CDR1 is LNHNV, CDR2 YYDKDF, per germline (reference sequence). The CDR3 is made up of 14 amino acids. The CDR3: CATNRQGRVDGYTF. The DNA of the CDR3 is TGTGCCACCAACCGACAGGGAAGGGTAGATGGCTACACCTTC.

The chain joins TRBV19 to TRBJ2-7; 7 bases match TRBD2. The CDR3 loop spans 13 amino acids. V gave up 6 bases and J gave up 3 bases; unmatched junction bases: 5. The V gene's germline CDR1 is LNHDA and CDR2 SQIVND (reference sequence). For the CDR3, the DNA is TGTGCCAGTAGCGACTCGGGGGGCTACGAGCAGTACTTC. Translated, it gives CASSDSGGYEQYF.

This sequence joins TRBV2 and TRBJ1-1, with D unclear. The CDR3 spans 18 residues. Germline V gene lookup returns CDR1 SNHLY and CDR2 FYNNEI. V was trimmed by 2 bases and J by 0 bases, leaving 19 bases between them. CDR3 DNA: TGTGCCAGCAGTGAATCTTTTCGCGGTGTGGGTGTGAACACTGAAGCTTTCTTT. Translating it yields CASSESFRGVGVNTEAFF.

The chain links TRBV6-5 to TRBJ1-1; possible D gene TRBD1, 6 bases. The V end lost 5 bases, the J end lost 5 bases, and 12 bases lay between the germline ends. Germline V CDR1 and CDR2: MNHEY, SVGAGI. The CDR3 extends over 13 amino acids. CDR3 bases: TGTGCCAGCAGTCCACAACAGGGAACTGAAGCTTTCTTT. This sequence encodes CASSPQQGTEAFF.

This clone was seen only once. CDR3 in amino acids: CASSVGRGRTYEQYF. The CDR3 coding sequence is TGTGCCAGCAGCGTAGGAAGGGGCAGGACCTACGAGCAGTACTTC. The V call is TRBV9, the J call TRBJ2-7, with D maybe TRBD1 (5 bases). The V and J ends lost 0 bases and 2 bases respectively, with 12 bases between them. This CDR3 contains 15 residues. Germline V gene sequence: CDR1 SGDLS, CDR2 YYNGEE.

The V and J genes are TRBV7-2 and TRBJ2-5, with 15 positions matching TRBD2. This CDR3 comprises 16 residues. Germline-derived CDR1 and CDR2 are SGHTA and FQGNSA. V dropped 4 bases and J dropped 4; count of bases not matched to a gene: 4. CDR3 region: CASSSLGLAGGETQYF. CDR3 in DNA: TGTGCCAGCAGCTCGTTGGGACTAGCGGGAGGAGAGACCCAGTACTTC.

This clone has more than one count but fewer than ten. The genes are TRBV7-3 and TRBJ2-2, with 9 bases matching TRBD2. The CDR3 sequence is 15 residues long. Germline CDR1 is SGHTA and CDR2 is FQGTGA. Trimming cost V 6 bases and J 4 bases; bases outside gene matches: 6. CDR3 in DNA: TGTGCCAGCAGGCGTAGCGGGAGCCCCACCGGGGAGCTGTTTTTT. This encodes CASRRSGSPTGELFF.